The clone carrying this T cell receptor beta chain has only a few counts. Its antigen is unidentified. These data come from a study of T cell repertoires in cytomegalovirus infection. Study-wide background: HLA-C-restricted CMV epitopes, recently identified, and well-studied HLA-B-restricted ones were used by the study.

From the reads, TCRdb called clonotypes with MiXCR, one entry per CDR3 protein. The sample has 140,000 to 150,000 distinct CDR3 sequences, more than 30% seen once. CDR3 size: 15 residues. In germline, CDR1 is SGHNT, CDR2 YENEEA. V dropped 8 bases and J dropped 0 bases, with 14 bases sitting between them. The study, taken as a whole, reports: In two of eight donors, the top clonotype was HLA-C-restricted CMV-specific. Summed public TCR beta family frequency identified CMV carriers bearing the relevant HLA.

The receptor was isolated from a human donor in good health (CMV status not recorded). Some clones in this sample may be carry-over from other donors' samples. The chain is built from TRBV11-3 and TRBJ1-3; no clear D gene. The material was CD8+ T cells from cultured PBMCs, obtained from culture after CMV antigen stimulation. CDR3 in DNA: TGTGCCAGCGTACAAGAAGGGAGCTCTGGAAACACCATATATTTT. Protein product: CASVQEGSSGNTIYF.